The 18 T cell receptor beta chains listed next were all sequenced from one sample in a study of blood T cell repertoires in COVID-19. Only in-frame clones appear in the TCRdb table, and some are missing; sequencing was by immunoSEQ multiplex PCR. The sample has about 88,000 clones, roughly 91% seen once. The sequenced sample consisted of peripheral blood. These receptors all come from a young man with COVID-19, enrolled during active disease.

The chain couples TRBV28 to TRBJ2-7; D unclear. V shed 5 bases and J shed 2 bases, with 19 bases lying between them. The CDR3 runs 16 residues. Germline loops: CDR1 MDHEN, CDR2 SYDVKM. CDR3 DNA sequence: TGTGCCAGCAGTCCCATGAGGAGCAAACCAACCTACGAGCAGTACTTC. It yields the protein CASSPMRSKPTYEQYF.

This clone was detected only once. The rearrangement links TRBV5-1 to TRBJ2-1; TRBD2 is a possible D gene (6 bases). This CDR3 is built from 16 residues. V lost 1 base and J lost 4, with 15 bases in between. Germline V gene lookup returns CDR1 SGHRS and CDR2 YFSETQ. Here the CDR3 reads CASSLWGSGVYNEQFF. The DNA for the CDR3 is TGCGCCAGCAGCTTGTGGGGTAGCGGTGTATACAATGAGCAGTTCTTC.

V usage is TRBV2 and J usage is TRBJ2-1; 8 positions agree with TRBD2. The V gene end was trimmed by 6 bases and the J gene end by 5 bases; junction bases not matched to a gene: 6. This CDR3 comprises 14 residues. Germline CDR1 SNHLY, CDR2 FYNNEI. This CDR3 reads CASRAAGEDNEQFF. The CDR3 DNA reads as TGTGCCAGCAGGGCAGCGGGAGAAGACAATGAGCAGTTCTTC.

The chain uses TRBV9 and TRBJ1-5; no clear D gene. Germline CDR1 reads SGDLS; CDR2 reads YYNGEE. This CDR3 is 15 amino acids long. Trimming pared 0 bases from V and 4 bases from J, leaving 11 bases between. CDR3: CASSVAGNENQPQHF. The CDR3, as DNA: TGTGCCAGCAGCGTAGCGGGGAACGAAAATCAGCCCCAGCATTTT.

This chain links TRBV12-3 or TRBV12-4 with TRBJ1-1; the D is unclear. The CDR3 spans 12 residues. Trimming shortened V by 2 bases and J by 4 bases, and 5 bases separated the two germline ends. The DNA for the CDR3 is TGTGCCAGCAGTTTAACGGGCACTGAAGCTTTCTTT. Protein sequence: CASSLTGTEAFF.

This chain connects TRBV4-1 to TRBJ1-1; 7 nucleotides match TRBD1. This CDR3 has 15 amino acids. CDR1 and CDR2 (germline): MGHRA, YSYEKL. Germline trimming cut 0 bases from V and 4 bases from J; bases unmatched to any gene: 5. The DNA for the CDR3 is TGCGCCAGCAGCCAAGAAGACAGGGAGATCACTGAAGCTTTCTTT. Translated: CASSQEDREITEAFF.

Here the CDR3 DNA reads TGTGCCAGCAGCTTAGAAAGTGTCGGGACCTACGAGCAGTACTTC. Its protein product is CASSLESVGTYEQYF. The J gene is TRBJ2-7, the V gene TRBV7-8, with D possibly being TRBD2 (5 bases). V shed 1 base and J shed 2 bases, with 12 bases lying between them. The germline V gene encodes CDR1 SGHVS and CDR2 FQNEAQ. This CDR3 has 15 amino acids.

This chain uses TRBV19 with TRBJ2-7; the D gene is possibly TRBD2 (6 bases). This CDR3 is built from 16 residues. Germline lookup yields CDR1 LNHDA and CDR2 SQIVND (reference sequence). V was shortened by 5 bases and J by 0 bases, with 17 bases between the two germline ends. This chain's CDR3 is CASSPGGAASSYEQYF. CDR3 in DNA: TGTGCCAGTAGTCCCGGGGGAGCGGCTAGCTCCTACGAGCAGTACTTC.

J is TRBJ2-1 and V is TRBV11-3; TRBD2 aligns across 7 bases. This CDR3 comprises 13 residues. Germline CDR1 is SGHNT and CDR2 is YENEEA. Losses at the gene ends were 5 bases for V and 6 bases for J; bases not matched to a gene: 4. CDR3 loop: CASSRGGINEQFF. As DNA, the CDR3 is TGTGCCAGCAGCCGCGGGGGAATCAATGAGCAGTTCTTC.

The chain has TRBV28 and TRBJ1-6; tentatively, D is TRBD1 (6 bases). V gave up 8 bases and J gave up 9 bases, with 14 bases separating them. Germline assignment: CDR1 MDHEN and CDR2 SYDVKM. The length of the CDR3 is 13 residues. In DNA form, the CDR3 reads TGTGCCAGCCGGGACACCCATGGTTCACCCCTCCACTTT. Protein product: CASRDTHGSPLHF.

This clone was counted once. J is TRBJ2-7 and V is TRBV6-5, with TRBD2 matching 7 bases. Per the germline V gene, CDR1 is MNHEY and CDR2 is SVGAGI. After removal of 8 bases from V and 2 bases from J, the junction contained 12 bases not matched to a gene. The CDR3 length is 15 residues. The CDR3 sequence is CASGNSGRAPYEQYF. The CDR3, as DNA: TGTGCCAGCGGAAACAGTGGGAGGGCCCCCTACGAGCAGTACTTC.

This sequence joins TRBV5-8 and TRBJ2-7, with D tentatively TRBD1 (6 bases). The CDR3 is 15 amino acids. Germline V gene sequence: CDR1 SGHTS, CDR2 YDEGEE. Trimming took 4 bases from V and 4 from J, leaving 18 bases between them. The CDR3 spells CASSVRTWGQYEQYF. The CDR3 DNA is TGTGCCAGCAGCGTCCGGACATGGGGGCAGTACGAGCAGTACTTC.

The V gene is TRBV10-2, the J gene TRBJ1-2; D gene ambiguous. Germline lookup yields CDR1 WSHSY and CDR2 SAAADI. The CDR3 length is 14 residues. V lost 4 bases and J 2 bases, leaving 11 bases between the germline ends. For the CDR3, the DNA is TGCGCCAGCAGTGGGCTGGCCAGAAACTATGGCTACACCTTC. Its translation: CASSGLARNYGYTF.

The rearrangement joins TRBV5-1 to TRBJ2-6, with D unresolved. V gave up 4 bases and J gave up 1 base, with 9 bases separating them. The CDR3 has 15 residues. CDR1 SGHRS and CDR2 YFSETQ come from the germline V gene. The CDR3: CASSPPQSGANVLTF. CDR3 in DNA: TGCGCCAGCAGCCCCCCGCAGTCTGGGGCCAACGTCCTGACTTTC.

CDR3 sequence: CASSLDRANTEAFF. CDR3 in DNA: TGTGCCAGCAGTCTCGACAGGGCGAACACTGAAGCTTTCTTT. The rearrangement uses TRBV6-5 and TRBJ1-1; 7 bases are a match to TRBD1. V gave up 5 bases and J gave up 1 base; unmatched junction bases: 4. Germline CDR1 is MNHEY and CDR2 is SVGAGI. The CDR3 loop spans 14 amino acids.

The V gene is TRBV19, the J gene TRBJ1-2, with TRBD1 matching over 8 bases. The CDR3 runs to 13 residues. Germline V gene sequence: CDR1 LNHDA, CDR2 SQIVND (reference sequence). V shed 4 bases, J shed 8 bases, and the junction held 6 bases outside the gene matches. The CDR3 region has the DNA TGTGCCAGTAGTACCACAGGGGGTTGGGGCTACACCTTC. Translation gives CASSTTGGWGYTF.

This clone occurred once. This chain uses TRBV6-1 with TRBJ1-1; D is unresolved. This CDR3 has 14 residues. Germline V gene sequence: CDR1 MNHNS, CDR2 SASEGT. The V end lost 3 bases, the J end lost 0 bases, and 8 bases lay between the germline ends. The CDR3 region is CASSDRWMNTEAFF. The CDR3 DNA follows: TGTGCCAGCAGTGACAGGTGGATGAACACTGAAGCTTTCTTT.

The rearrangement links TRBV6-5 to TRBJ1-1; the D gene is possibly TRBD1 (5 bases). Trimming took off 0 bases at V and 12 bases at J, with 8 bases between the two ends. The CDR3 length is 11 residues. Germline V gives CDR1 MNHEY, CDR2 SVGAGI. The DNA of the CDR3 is TGTGCCAGCAGTTACTCCGGGGGTACTTTCTTT. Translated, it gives CASSYSGGTFF.